These T cell receptor beta chains were read from a single sample in a study of CD8+ T cells in alopecia areata. The protocol was immunoSEQ multiplex PCR, while the TCRdb copy is restricted to in-frame clones and leaves out a portion. The sample records 95,000 to 110,000 clones, 84% being singletons. The specimen comprised CD8+ T cells sorted from blood, sampled at week 24, from a patient treated with tofacitinib. The receptors here all came from a human donor with alopecia areata. The CDR3 runs from the conserved cysteine through the conserved F or W. The order of the fields is J gene, V gene, clone size, D gene, CDR3 length, CDR3 protein, CDR3 DNA. D genes are given only for firm matches. Clone size, where shown, is once, few, many, or a class for clones that have expanded.

j_call: TRBJ2-6
v_call: TRBV10-3
clone_size: few
d_call: -
cdr3_length: 17
cdr3_aa: CAIRPGADLSGANVLTF
cdr3_nt: TGTGCCATCAGACCCGGGGCGGACCTCTCTGGGGCCAACGTCCTGACTTTC

j_call: TRBJ1-1
v_call: TRBV7-2
clone_size: -
d_call: -
cdr3_length: 14
cdr3_aa: CASSLVSAGPEAFF
cdr3_nt: TGTGCCAGCAGCTTAGTGTCGGCAGGGCCTGAAGCTTTCTTT

j_call: TRBJ2-3
v_call: TRBV5-5
clone_size: -
d_call: TRBD1
cdr3_length: 12
cdr3_aa: CATRTGADTQYF
cdr3_nt: TGTGCCACCCGGACAGGGGCAGATACGCAGTATTTT

j_call: TRBJ2-3
v_call: TRBV5-6
clone_size: -
d_call: -
cdr3_length: 14
cdr3_aa: CASSLGSLADTQYF
cdr3_nt: TGTGCCAGCAGCTTGGGATCCCTAGCAGATACGCAGTATTTT

j_call: TRBJ2-7
v_call: TRBV4-1
clone_size: -
d_call: TRBD1
cdr3_length: 15
cdr3_aa: CASSPRQGPGYEQYF
cdr3_nt: TGCGCCAGCAGCCCCAGACAGGGGCCCGGGTACGAGCAGTACTTC

j_call: TRBJ1-5
v_call: TRBV19
clone_size: -
d_call: -
cdr3_length: 14
cdr3_aa: CASSISSGSKPQHF
cdr3_nt: TGTGCCAGTAGTATATCTTCGGGGAGTAAGCCCCAGCATTTT

j_call: TRBJ2-1
v_call: TRBV27
clone_size: -
d_call: -
cdr3_length: 13
cdr3_aa: CASSPTHRPPQFF
cdr3_nt: TGTGCCAGCAGTCCGACACACAGGCCCCCACAGTTCTTC

j_call: TRBJ2-5
v_call: TRBV11-3
clone_size: once
d_call: TRBD1
cdr3_length: 15
cdr3_aa: CASSDDRGQRETQYF
cdr3_nt: TGTGCCAGCAGCGACGACAGGGGGCAACGGGAGACCCAGTACTTC

j_call: TRBJ2-6
v_call: TRBV7-9
clone_size: few
d_call: -
cdr3_length: 16
cdr3_aa: CASSPAGTGGANVLTF
cdr3_nt: TGTGCCAGCAGCCCCGCCGGTACTGGTGGGGCCAACGTCCTGACTTTC

j_call: TRBJ2-5
v_call: TRBV27
clone_size: -
d_call: -
cdr3_length: 16
cdr3_aa: CASRSAPGTLRETQYF
cdr3_nt: TGTGCCAGCAGATCTGCCCCTGGGACACTGCGGGAGACCCAGTACTTC

j_call: TRBJ2-6
v_call: TRBV5-1
clone_size: -
d_call: -
cdr3_length: 17
cdr3_aa: CASSLGREEGGANVLTF
cdr3_nt: TGCGCCAGCAGCTTGGGCAGGGAAGAAGGTGGGGCCAACGTCCTGACTTTC

j_call: TRBJ2-2
v_call: TRBV29-1
clone_size: -
d_call: -
cdr3_length: 13
cdr3_aa: CSVEDEGTGELFF
cdr3_nt: TGCAGCGTTGAAGATGAGGGTACCGGGGAGCTGTTTTTT

j_call: TRBJ2-1
v_call: TRBV7-2
clone_size: -
d_call: -
cdr3_length: 13
cdr3_aa: CASSFGGYNEQFF
cdr3_nt: TGTGCCAGCAGCTTTGGAGGATACAATGAGCAGTTCTTC

j_call: TRBJ2-1
v_call: TRBV11-2
clone_size: -
d_call: TRBD2
cdr3_length: 16
cdr3_aa: CASSSNSGSSYNEQFF
cdr3_nt: TGTGCCAGCAGCTCAAATAGCGGGAGCTCCTACAATGAGCAGTTCTTC

j_call: TRBJ1-6
v_call: TRBV7-9
clone_size: -
d_call: -
cdr3_length: 17
cdr3_aa: CASSDHLRDGYNSPLHF
cdr3_nt: TGTGCCAGCAGCGACCATTTAAGGGACGGCTATAATTCACCCCTCCACTTT

j_call: TRBJ1-1
v_call: TRBV5-1
clone_size: -
d_call: -
cdr3_length: 14
cdr3_aa: CASSSRTGNTEAFF
cdr3_nt: TGCGCCAGCAGCTCACGGACGGGGAACACTGAAGCTTTCTTT

j_call: TRBJ2-2
v_call: TRBV10-2
clone_size: -
d_call: -
cdr3_length: 14
cdr3_aa: CASSERLNTGELFF
cdr3_nt: TGCGCCAGCAGTGAGAGGCTGAACACCGGGGAGCTGTTTTTT

j_call: TRBJ2-1
v_call: TRBV6-5
clone_size: once
d_call: -
cdr3_length: 14
cdr3_aa: CASSLAGAHNEQFF
cdr3_nt: TGTGCCAGCAGTTTGGCGGGGGCCCACAATGAGCAGTTCTTC

j_call: TRBJ1-1
v_call: TRBV4-1
clone_size: -
d_call: TRBD1
cdr3_length: 15
cdr3_aa: CASSQDLGQGTEAFF
cdr3_nt: TGCGCCAGCAGCCAAGACTTGGGACAGGGGACTGAAGCTTTCTTT

j_call: TRBJ2-1
v_call: TRBV30
clone_size: -
d_call: -
cdr3_length: 12
cdr3_aa: CAWSERLEEQFF
cdr3_nt: TGTGCCTGGAGTGAAAGGTTGGAGGAGCAGTTCTTC

j_call: TRBJ1-5
v_call: TRBV6-5
clone_size: -
d_call: TRBD1
cdr3_length: 13
cdr3_aa: CASCDRDNQPQHF
cdr3_nt: TGTGCCAGCTGCGACAGGGACAATCAGCCCCAGCATTTT

j_call: TRBJ2-5
v_call: TRBV25-1
clone_size: once
d_call: -
cdr3_length: 13
cdr3_aa: CASSESRWETQYF
cdr3_nt: TGTGCCAGCAGTGAATCTAGATGGGAGACCCAGTACTTC

j_call: TRBJ1-1
v_call: TRBV5-1
clone_size: -
d_call: -
cdr3_length: 17
cdr3_aa: CASSLTSGNSGNTEAFF
cdr3_nt: TGCGCCAGCAGCTTGACGTCGGGGAACTCGGGGAACACTGAAGCTTTCTTT

j_call: TRBJ1-1
v_call: TRBV5-1
clone_size: -
d_call: -
cdr3_length: 13
cdr3_aa: CASSPEVNTEAFF
cdr3_nt: TGCGCCAGCAGCCCCGAGGTTAACACTGAAGCTTTCTTT

j_call: TRBJ2-7
v_call: TRBV6-5
clone_size: -
d_call: TRBD1
cdr3_length: 15
cdr3_aa: CASSYRDSSIYEQYF
cdr3_nt: TGTGCCAGCAGTTACCGGGACAGTTCCATCTACGAGCAGTACTTC

j_call: TRBJ2-1
v_call: TRBV25-1
clone_size: once
d_call: TRBD1
cdr3_length: 15
cdr3_aa: CASTLGQGPYNEQFF
cdr3_nt: TGTGCCAGCACCCTAGGACAGGGGCCCTACAATGAGCAGTTCTTC

j_call: TRBJ2-1
v_call: TRBV5-1
clone_size: -
d_call: TRBD1
cdr3_length: 16
cdr3_aa: CASSPGQGAFYNEQFF
cdr3_nt: TGCGCCAGCAGTCCGGGACAGGGGGCGTTCTACAATGAGCAGTTCTTC

j_call: TRBJ1-1
v_call: TRBV19
clone_size: -
d_call: -
cdr3_length: 11
cdr3_aa: CASSTRAEAFF
cdr3_nt: TGTGCCAGTAGTACCAGGGCTGAAGCTTTCTTT

j_call: TRBJ2-2
v_call: TRBV5-1
clone_size: -
d_call: TRBD2
cdr3_length: 16
cdr3_aa: CASSFRLAGITGELFF
cdr3_nt: TGCGCCAGCAGCTTTCGACTAGCGGGGATCACCGGGGAGCTGTTTTTT

j_call: TRBJ2-2
v_call: TRBV6-1
clone_size: -
d_call: -
cdr3_length: 15
cdr3_aa: CASSEGWDATGELFF
cdr3_nt: TGTGCCAGCAGTGAAGGGTGGGACGCCACCGGGGAGCTGTTTTTT

j_call: TRBJ1-5
v_call: TRBV4-1
clone_size: once
d_call: -
cdr3_length: 16
cdr3_aa: CASSQEVATSNQPQHF
cdr3_nt: TGCGCCAGCAGCCAAGAGGTTGCGACTAGCAATCAGCCCCAGCATTTT

j_call: TRBJ2-1
v_call: TRBV29-1
clone_size: -
d_call: TRBD2
cdr3_length: 14
cdr3_aa: CSTLAGGVWDEQFF
cdr3_nt: TGCAGCACCCTAGCGGGGGGAGTGTGGGATGAGCAGTTCTTC

j_call: TRBJ1-3
v_call: TRBV4-3
clone_size: -
d_call: -
cdr3_length: 16
cdr3_aa: CASSESRGGAGNTIYF
cdr3_nt: TGCGCCAGCAGCGAATCAAGGGGGGGCGCTGGAAACACCATATATTTT

j_call: TRBJ2-1
v_call: TRBV7-6
clone_size: -
d_call: -
cdr3_length: 17
cdr3_aa: CASSLEGQLSSYNEQFF
cdr3_nt: TGTGCCAGCAGCTTGGAAGGACAGTTGAGCTCCTACAATGAGCAGTTCTTC

j_call: TRBJ2-7
v_call: TRBV19
clone_size: -
d_call: TRBD1
cdr3_length: 13
cdr3_aa: CASAPGGGYEQYF
cdr3_nt: TGTGCCAGTGCACCAGGGGGTGGCTACGAGCAGTACTTC

j_call: TRBJ2-5
v_call: TRBV5-1
clone_size: -
d_call: TRBD2
cdr3_length: 15
cdr3_aa: CASSLLAAPEETQYF
cdr3_nt: TGCGCCAGCAGCTTACTAGCGGCGCCAGAAGAGACCCAGTACTTC

j_call: TRBJ2-3
v_call: TRBV29-1
clone_size: -
d_call: -
cdr3_length: 15
cdr3_aa: CSVAPPQTLGDTQYF
cdr3_nt: TGCAGCGTTGCTCCCCCTCAGACGCTCGGAGATACGCAGTATTTT

j_call: TRBJ2-7
v_call: TRBV7-9
clone_size: -
d_call: TRBD1
cdr3_length: 12
cdr3_aa: CASTRTGFEQYF
cdr3_nt: TGTGCCAGCACCCGGACAGGGTTTGAGCAGTACTTC

j_call: TRBJ1-5
v_call: TRBV7-8
clone_size: once
d_call: -
cdr3_length: 16
cdr3_aa: CASSLAGDGGNQPQHF
cdr3_nt: TGTGCCAGCAGCTTAGCAGGGGACGGGGGCAATCAGCCCCAGCATTTT

j_call: TRBJ2-1
v_call: TRBV19
clone_size: -
d_call: -
cdr3_length: 13
cdr3_aa: CASSIGGNNEQFF
cdr3_nt: TGTGCCAGTAGTATAGGTGGTAACAATGAGCAGTTCTTC

j_call: TRBJ2-1
v_call: TRBV9
clone_size: -
d_call: -
cdr3_length: 13
cdr3_aa: CASSVDKFGEQFF
cdr3_nt: TGTGCCAGCAGCGTAGACAAGTTCGGTGAGCAGTTCTTC

j_call: TRBJ2-2
v_call: TRBV7-9
clone_size: -
d_call: TRBD1
cdr3_length: 15
cdr3_aa: CASSWGQGSTGELFF
cdr3_nt: TGTGCCAGCAGCTGGGGACAGGGGAGCACCGGGGAGCTGTTTTTT

j_call: TRBJ2-1
v_call: TRBV6-5
clone_size: -
d_call: TRBD2
cdr3_length: 15
cdr3_aa: CASSPGTSGDDEQFF
cdr3_nt: TGTGCCAGCAGCCCGGGGACTAGCGGGGATGATGAGCAGTTCTTC

j_call: TRBJ1-2
v_call: TRBV25-1
clone_size: -
d_call: TRBD1
cdr3_length: 14
cdr3_aa: CASSALGTDGGYTF
cdr3_nt: TGTGCCAGCAGTGCACTCGGGACAGATGGGGGCTACACCTTC

j_call: TRBJ2-7
v_call: TRBV7-8
clone_size: -
d_call: TRBD1
cdr3_length: 14
cdr3_aa: CASSHLKGAGEQYF
cdr3_nt: TGTGCCAGCAGCCACCTAAAGGGGGCTGGCGAGCAGTACTTC

j_call: TRBJ2-7
v_call: TRBV29-1
clone_size: -
d_call: TRBD1
cdr3_length: 14
cdr3_aa: CSVETGQGVYEQYF
cdr3_nt: TGCAGCGTCGAGACCGGACAGGGGGTCTACGAGCAGTACTTC

j_call: TRBJ1-2
v_call: TRBV29-1
clone_size: -
d_call: -
cdr3_length: 15
cdr3_aa: CSVDVGQGPNYGYTF
cdr3_nt: TGCAGCGTTGACGTCGGTCAGGGGCCCAACTATGGCTACACCTTC

j_call: TRBJ2-7
v_call: TRBV6-5
clone_size: -
d_call: TRBD1
cdr3_length: 14
cdr3_aa: CASSPGQGAYEQYF
cdr3_nt: TGTGCCAGCAGCCCCGGACAGGGAGCCTACGAGCAGTACTTC

j_call: TRBJ1-2
v_call: TRBV7-2
clone_size: few
d_call: -
cdr3_length: 17
cdr3_aa: CASSFGFGSQGPRGYTF
cdr3_nt: TGTGCCAGCAGCTTTGGCTTCGGGTCACAGGGTCCTAGGGGCTACACCTTC

j_call: TRBJ1-2
v_call: TRBV7-8
clone_size: -
d_call: -
cdr3_length: 11
cdr3_aa: CASSSIAGYTF
cdr3_nt: TGTGCCAGCAGCTCAATCGCAGGCTACACCTTC

j_call: TRBJ2-1
v_call: TRBV29-1
clone_size: -
d_call: -
cdr3_length: 14
cdr3_aa: CSVAGTRGSNEQFF
cdr3_nt: TGCAGCGTAGCCGGGACCCGAGGGAGCAATGAGCAGTTCTTC

j_call: TRBJ2-5
v_call: TRBV5-4
clone_size: -
d_call: -
cdr3_length: 12
cdr3_aa: CASSPDSRTQYF
cdr3_nt: TGTGCCAGCAGTCCGGACAGTCGGACCCAGTACTTC

j_call: TRBJ2-4
v_call: TRBV30
clone_size: once
d_call: TRBD2
cdr3_length: 13
cdr3_aa: CAWSLGRKNIQYF
cdr3_nt: TGTGCCTGGAGCCTCGGGAGGAAAAACATTCAGTACTTC

j_call: TRBJ2-3
v_call: TRBV6-6
clone_size: -
d_call: -
cdr3_length: 12
cdr3_aa: CAANGTPDTQYF
cdr3_nt: TGTGCCGCCAACGGGACACCCGATACGCAGTATTTT

j_call: TRBJ1-5
v_call: TRBV9
clone_size: -
d_call: -
cdr3_length: 15
cdr3_aa: CASSVDFRSNQPQHF
cdr3_nt: TGTGCCAGCAGCGTAGATTTCCGAAGCAATCAGCCCCAGCATTTT